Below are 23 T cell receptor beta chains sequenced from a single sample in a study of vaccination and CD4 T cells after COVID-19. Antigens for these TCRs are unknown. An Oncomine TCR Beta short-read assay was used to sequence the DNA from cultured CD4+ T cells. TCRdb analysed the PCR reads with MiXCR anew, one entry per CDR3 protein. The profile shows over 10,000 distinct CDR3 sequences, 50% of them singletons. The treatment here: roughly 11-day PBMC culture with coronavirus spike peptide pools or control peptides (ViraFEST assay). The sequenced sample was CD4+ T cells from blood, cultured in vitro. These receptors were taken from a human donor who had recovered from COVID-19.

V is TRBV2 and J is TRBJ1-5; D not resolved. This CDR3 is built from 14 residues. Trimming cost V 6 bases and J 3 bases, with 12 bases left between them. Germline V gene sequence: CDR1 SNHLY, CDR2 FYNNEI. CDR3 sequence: CASRNSGNNQPQHF. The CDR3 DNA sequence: TGTGCCAGCAGGAATAGTGGTAACAATCAGCCCCAGCATTTT.

In DNA form, the CDR3 reads TGTGCCAGCCAGGGGGCTGCTGGCTACACCTTC. Protein product: CASQGAAGYTF. This chain links TRBV19 with TRBJ1-2, with 8 bases lining up with TRBD1. J gave up 7 bases and V 9 bases, and 4 bases lay outside the gene matches. Germline CDR1 and CDR2: LNHDA and SQIVND (reference sequence). The CDR3 contains 11 residues.

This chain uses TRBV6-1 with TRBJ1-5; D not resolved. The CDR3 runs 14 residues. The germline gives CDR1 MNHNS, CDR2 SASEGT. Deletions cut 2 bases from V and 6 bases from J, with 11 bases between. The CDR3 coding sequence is TGTGCCAGCAGTGAATCGATGGGGAGTCAGCCCCAGCATTTT. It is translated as CASSESMGSQPQHF.

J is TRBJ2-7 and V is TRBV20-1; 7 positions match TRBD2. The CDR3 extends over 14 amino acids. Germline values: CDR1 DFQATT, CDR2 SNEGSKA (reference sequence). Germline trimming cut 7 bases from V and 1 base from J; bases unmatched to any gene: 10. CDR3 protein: CSGMAGTKSYEQYF. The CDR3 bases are TGCAGTGGGATGGCGGGGACTAAATCCTACGAGCAGTACTTC.

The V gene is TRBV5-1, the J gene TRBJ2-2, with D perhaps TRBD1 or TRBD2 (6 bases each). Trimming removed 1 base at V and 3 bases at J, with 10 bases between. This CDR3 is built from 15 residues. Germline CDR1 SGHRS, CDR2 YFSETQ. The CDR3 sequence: CASSLKGGDTGELFF. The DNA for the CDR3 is TGCGCCAGCAGCTTGAAGGGGGGAGACACCGGGGAGCTGTTTTTT.

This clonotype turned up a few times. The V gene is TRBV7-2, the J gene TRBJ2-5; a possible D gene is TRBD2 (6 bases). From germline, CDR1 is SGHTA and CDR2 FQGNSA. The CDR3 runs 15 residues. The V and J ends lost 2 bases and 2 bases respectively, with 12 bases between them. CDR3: CASSLRSSGQETQYF. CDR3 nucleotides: TGTGCCAGCAGCTTAAGGTCGAGCGGGCAAGAGACCCAGTACTTC.

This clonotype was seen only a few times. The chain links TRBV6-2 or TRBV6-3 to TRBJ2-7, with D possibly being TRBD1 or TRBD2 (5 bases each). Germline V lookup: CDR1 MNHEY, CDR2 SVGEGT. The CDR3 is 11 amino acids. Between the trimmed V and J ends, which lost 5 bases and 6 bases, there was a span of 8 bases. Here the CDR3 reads CASSRGVEQYF. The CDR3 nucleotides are TGTGCCAGCAGTCGAGGGGTCGAGCAGTACTTC.

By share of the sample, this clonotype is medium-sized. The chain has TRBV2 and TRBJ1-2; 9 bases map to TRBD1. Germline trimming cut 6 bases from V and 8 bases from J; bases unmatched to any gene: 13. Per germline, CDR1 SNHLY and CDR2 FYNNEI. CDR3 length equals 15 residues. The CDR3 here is CASRPDRGGVYGYTF. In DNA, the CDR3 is TGTGCCAGCAGGCCCGACAGGGGGGGCGTCTACGGCTACACCTTC.

The CDR3 region has the DNA TGTGCCAGCCCAGATGTCGATACGCAGTATTTT. It specifies CASPDVDTQYF. V is TRBV2 and J is TRBJ2-3, with D unclear. CDR3 size: 11 residues. CDR1 and CDR2 from the germline V gene are SNHLY and FYNNEI. With 8 bases removed from V and 6 bases from J, the gap between germline ends came to 9 bases.

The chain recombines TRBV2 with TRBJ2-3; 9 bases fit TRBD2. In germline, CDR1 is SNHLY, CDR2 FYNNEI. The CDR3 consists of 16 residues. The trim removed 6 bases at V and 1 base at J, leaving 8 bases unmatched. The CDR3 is CASRAGTSLGTDTQYF. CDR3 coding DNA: TGTGCCAGCAGAGCTGGGACTAGCCTTGGCACAGATACGCAGTATTTT.

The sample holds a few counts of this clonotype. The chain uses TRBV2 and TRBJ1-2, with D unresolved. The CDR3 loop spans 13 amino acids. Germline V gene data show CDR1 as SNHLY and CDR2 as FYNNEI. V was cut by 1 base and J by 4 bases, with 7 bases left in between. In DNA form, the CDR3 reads TGTGCCAGCAGTGAAGAGGGCTTCTATGGCTACACCTTC. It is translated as CASSEEGFYGYTF.

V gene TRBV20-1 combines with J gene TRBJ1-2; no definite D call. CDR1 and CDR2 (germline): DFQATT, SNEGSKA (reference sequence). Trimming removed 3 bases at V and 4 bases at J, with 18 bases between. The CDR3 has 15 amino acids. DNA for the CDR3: TGCAGTGCTAGCCCGGAGCGGGCGCGGGGCTATGGCTACACCTTC. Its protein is CSASPERARGYGYTF.

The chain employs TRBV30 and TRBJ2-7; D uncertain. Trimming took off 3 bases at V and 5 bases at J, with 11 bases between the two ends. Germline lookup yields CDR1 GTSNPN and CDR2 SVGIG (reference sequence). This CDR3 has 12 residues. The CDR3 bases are TGTGCCTGGAGAGGGTCAGGCGACGAGCAGTACTTC. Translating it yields CAWRGSGDEQYF.

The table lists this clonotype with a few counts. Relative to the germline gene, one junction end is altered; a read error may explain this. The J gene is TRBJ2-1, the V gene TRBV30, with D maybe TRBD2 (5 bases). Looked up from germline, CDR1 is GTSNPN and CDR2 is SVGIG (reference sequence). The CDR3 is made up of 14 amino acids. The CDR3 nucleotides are TGTGCCTGGAGTGTCCCAGTTCCGGGGATACAGCAATTCTTC. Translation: CAWSVPVPGIQQFF. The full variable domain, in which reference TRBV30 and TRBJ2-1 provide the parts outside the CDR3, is SQTIHQWPATLVQPVGSPLSLECTVEGTSNPNLYWYRQAAGRGLQLLFYSVGIGQISSEVPQNLSASRPQDRQFILSSKKLLLSDSGFYLCAWSVPVPGIQQFFGPGTRLTVL.

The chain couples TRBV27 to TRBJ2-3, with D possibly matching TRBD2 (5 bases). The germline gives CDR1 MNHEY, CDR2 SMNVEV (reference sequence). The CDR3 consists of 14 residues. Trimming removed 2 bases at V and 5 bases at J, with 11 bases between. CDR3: CASSLRAGRDTQYF. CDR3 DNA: TGTGCCAGCAGTTTAAGGGCGGGTCGAGATACGCAGTATTTT.

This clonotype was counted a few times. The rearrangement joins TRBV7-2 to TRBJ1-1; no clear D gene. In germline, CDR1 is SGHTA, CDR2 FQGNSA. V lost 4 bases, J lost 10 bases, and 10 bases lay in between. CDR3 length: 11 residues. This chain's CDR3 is CASSSGVGAFF. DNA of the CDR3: TGTGCCAGCAGCTCCGGGGTCGGAGCTTTCTTT.

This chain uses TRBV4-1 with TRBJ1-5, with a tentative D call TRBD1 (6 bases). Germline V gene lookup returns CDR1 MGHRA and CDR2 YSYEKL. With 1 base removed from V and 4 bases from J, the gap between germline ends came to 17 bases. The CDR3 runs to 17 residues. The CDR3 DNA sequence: TGCGCCAGCAGCCAAGGTCCCCCAGGGGATGGGAATCAGCCCCAGCATTTT. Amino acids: CASSQGPPGDGNQPQHF.

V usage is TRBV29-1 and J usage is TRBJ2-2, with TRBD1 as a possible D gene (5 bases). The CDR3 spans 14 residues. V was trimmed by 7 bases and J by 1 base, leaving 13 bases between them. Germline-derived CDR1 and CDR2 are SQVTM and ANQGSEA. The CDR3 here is CSAQTEMNTGELFF. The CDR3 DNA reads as TGCAGCGCTCAGACAGAGATGAACACCGGGGAGCTGTTTTTT.

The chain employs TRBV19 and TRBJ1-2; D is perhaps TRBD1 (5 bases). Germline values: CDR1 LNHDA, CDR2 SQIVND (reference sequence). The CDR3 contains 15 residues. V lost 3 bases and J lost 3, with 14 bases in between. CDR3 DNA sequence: TGTGCCAGTAGTATTGGTCAGGGAGGATACTATGGCTACACCTTC. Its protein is CASSIGQGGYYGYTF.

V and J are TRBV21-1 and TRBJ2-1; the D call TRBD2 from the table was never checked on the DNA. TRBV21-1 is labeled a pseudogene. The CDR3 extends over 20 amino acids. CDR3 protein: CASSKVGTSGGLVSYNEQFF. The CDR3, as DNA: TGTGCCAGCAGCAAGGTCGGGACTAGCGGGGGGTTAGTGTCCTACAATGAGCAGTTCTTC.

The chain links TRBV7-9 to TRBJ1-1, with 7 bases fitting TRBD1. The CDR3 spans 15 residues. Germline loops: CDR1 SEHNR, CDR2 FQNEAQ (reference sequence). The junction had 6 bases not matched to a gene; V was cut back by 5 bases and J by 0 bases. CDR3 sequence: CASSRRQGMNTEAFF. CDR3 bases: TGTGCCAGCAGCCGAAGACAGGGTATGAACACTGAAGCTTTCTTT.

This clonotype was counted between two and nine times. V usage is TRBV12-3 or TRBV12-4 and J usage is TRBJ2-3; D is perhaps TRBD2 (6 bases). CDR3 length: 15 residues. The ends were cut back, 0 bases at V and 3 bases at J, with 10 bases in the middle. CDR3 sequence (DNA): TGTGCCAGCAGTTTAGCCCGACTAGTAACAGATACGCAGTATTTT. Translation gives CASSLARLVTDTQYF.

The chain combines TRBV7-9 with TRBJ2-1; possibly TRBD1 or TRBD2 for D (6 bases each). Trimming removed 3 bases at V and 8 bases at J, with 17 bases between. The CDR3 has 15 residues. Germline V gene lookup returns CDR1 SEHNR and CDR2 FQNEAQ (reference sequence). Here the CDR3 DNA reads TGTGCCAGCAGCTTCGTCTGGGGGGCGGGCGATGAGCAGTTCTTC. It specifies CASSFVWGAGDEQFF.